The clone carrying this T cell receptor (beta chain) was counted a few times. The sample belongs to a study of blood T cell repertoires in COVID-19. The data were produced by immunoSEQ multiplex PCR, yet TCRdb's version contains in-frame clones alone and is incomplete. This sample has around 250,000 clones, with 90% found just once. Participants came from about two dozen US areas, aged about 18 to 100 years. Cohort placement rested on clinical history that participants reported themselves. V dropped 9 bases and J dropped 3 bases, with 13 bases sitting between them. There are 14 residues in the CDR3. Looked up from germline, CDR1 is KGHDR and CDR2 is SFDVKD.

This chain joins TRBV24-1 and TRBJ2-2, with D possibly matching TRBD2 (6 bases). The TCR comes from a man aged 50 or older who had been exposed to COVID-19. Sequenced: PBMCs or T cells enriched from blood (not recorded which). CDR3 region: CATCPAGDTGELFF. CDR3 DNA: TGTGCCACCTGTCCAGCGGGCGACACCGGGGAGCTGTTTTTT.